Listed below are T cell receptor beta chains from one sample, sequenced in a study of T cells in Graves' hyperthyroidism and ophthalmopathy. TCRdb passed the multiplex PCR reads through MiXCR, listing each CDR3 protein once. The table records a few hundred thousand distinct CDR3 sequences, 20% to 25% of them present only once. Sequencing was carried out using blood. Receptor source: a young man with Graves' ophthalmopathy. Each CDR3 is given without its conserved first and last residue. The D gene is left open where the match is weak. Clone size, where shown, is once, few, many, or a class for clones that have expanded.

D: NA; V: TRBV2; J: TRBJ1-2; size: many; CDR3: ASKPGGYGYT
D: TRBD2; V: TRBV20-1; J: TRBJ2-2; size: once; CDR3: SALRLARNTGELF
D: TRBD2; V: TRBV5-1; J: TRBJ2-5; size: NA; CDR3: ASSLDSGSLETQY
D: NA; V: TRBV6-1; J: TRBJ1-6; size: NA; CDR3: ASSEKGTGVSPLH
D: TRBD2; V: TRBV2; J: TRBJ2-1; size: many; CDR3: ASREGGSETLNEQF
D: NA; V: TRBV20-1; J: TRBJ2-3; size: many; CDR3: SAREIADSTDTQY
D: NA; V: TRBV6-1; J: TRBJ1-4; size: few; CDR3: ASSRGGQGEKLF
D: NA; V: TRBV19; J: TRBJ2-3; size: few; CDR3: ASSIQSGSTDTQY
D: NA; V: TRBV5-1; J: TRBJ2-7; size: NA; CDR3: ASSLGAGIYEQY
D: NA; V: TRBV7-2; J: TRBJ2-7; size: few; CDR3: ASSLGWGREQY
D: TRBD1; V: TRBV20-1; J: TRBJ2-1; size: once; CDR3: SARSRTGSYDNEQF
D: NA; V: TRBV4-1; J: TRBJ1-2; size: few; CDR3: ASSRPTAEIDGYT
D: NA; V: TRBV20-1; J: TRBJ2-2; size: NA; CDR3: SAPRLTGNTGELF
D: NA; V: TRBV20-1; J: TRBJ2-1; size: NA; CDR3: SARSVFGGRNPYNEQS
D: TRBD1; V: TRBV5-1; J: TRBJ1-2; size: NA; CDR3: ASSLLASTGVHGYT